The sequence of this T cell receptor beta chain was determined in a study of blood T cell repertoires in COVID-19. For the study at large: Sources were T cells, B-cell-depleted T cells, or PBMCs; the material itself was cDNA or gDNA.

Profiled with immunoSEQ multiplex PCR; TCRdb holds only in-frame clones, not every one. The sample has just over 70,000 clones; around 91% are singletons. The CDR3 has 10 residues. Trimming left V 7 bases short and J 4 bases short, with 5 bases between. Per germline, CDR1 ENHRY and CDR2 SYGVKD. The sample taken for sequencing was peripheral blood. This chain uses TRBV10-3 with TRBJ2-7; the D is unclear. This TCR was sampled from a human donor in a cohort sampled during active COVID-19. CDR3 in amino acids: CAIKEYEQYF. CDR3 DNA: TGTGCCATCAAAGAGTACGAGCAGTACTTC.